The 27 T cell receptor beta chains below come from one sample, sequenced in a study of blood T cell repertoires in COVID-19. This table comes from immunoSEQ multiplex PCR, and its TCRdb copy is limited to in-frame clones, with some not included. The sample shows about 130,000 clones, more than 75% of them seen only once. Sequencing was done on a sample of peripheral blood. All receptors come from a woman in her 70s with COVID-19, enrolled during active disease.

A few counts support this clone. DNA for the CDR3: TGTGCCAGCAGCCCACGGGCCACGGGAGATTCACCCCTCCACTTT. This sequence encodes CASSPRATGDSPLHF. The rearrangement uses TRBV7-9 and TRBJ1-6; unclear D gene. Trimming shortened V by 5 bases and J by 8 bases, and 16 bases separated the two germline ends. The CDR3 runs 15 residues. Looked up from germline, CDR1 is SEHNR and CDR2 is FQNEAQ (reference sequence).

The CDR3 coding sequence is TGTGCCAGCTCACCCCAGGGGAAGACCCAGTACTTC. Its protein product is CASSPQGKTQYF. The chain combines TRBV18 with TRBJ2-5; maybe TRBD1 (6 bases). The CDR3 length is 12 residues. V was trimmed by 3 bases and J by 6 bases, leaving 8 bases between them. CDR1 KGHSH and CDR2 LQKENI come from the germline V gene. The complete variable domain, with remaining parts taken from reference TRBV18 and TRBJ2-5, reads NAGVMQNPRHLVRRRGQEARLRCSPMKGHSHVYWYRQLPEEGLKFMVYLQKENIIDESGMPKERFSAEFPKEGPSILRIQQVVRGDSAAYFCASSPQGKTQYFGPGTRLLVL.

This chain joins TRBV2 and TRBJ1-6; D gene uncertain. V was pared by 2 bases and J by 0 bases, with 14 bases between. This CDR3 spans 18 amino acids. Germline-derived CDR1 and CDR2 are SNHLY and FYNNEI. The CDR3, as DNA: TGTGCCAGCAGTGAATGGCCATTCCCAAGCTCCTATAATTCACCCCTCCACTTT. Its protein product is CASSEWPFPSSYNSPLHF.

CDR3 DNA: TGTGCCAGCAGTGAAGCGCTTCGGGGGTTCTCTGGGGCCAACGTCCTGACTTTC. Encoded protein: CASSEALRGFSGANVLTF. This chain links TRBV6-1 with TRBJ2-6, with D perhaps TRBD2 (6 bases). The germline V gene has CDR1 MNHNS and CDR2 SASEGT. V lost 0 bases and J 0 bases, leaving 12 bases between the germline ends. The length of the CDR3 is 18 residues.

The chain joins TRBV7-6 to TRBJ2-1; D is possibly TRBD1 (5 bases). The germline V gene encodes CDR1 SGHVS and CDR2 FNYEAQ. This CDR3 has 15 residues. Trimming removed 6 bases from V and 1 base from J, with 13 bases in between. This chain's CDR3 is CASSLTQGSYNEQFF. As DNA, the CDR3 is TGTGCCAGCAGTCTAACGCAGGGTTCCTACAATGAGCAGTTCTTC.

This chain joins TRBV7-2 and TRBJ2-5; tentatively, D is TRBD1 (5 bases). The V gene lost 1 base and the J gene lost 1 base, with 16 bases spanning the gap. Germline V CDR1 and CDR2: SGHTA, FQGNSA. CDR3 length: 17 residues. In nucleotides, the CDR3 is TGTGCCAGCAGCTTAGAGGGGTGGGCAGGATCCCAAGAGACCCAGTACTTC. Its translation: CASSLEGWAGSQETQYF. The whole variable domain, filled in from reference TRBV7-2 and TRBJ2-5, reads GAGVSQSPSNKVTEKGKDVELRCDPISGHTALYWYRQSLGQGLEFLIYFQGNSAPDKSGLPSDRFSAERTGGSVSTLTIQRTQQEDSAVYLCASSLEGWAGSQETQYFGPGTRLLVL.

The V gene is TRBV25-1, the J gene TRBJ1-2; 7 bases agree with TRBD1. The germline CDR1 and CDR2 sequences are MGHDK and SYGVNS. The CDR3 covers 12 residues. V shed 6 bases and J 8 bases; nucleotides not matched to a gene: 6. The CDR3 here is CASRTGPQGYTF. DNA for the CDR3: TGTGCCAGCAGGACAGGGCCGCAGGGCTACACCTTC.

The chain has TRBV6-5 and TRBJ2-7, with a possible D match to TRBD2 (5 bases). CDR3 length: 15 residues. Trimming cost V 4 bases and J 0 bases, with 13 bases left between them. Germline V lookup: CDR1 MNHEY, CDR2 SVGAGI. CDR3: CASSSGSRPSYEQYF. DNA for the CDR3: TGTGCCAGCAGTTCTGGGAGCAGGCCCTCCTACGAGCAGTACTTC.

The gene calls are TRBV7-9 and TRBJ2-3; a possible D gene is TRBD2 (5 bases). The CDR3 contains 12 residues. The V end was cut by 8 bases, the J end by 4 bases, with 10 bases between. The germline CDR1 and CDR2 sequences are SEHNR and FQNEAQ (reference sequence). CDR3 residues: CASEGGADTQYF. In DNA form, the CDR3 reads TGTGCCAGCGAGGGTGGAGCAGATACGCAGTATTTT.

CDR3 loop: CASSTPQGGREKLFF. DNA of the CDR3: TGTGCCAGCAGTACTCCTCAGGGAGGACGTGAAAAACTGTTTTTT. The rearrangement uses TRBV28 and TRBJ1-4; TRBD1 is a possible D gene (5 bases). Trimming shortened V by 5 bases and J by 7 bases, and 17 bases separated the two germline ends. CDR1 is MDHEN, CDR2 SYDVKM, per germline. The CDR3 sequence is 15 residues long.

This sequence joins TRBV7-9 and TRBJ1-2; TRBD1 matches at 10 bases. The CDR3 spans 16 residues. Germline CDR1 reads SEHNR; CDR2 reads FQNEAQ (reference sequence). Trimming removed 1 base from V and 2 bases from J; junction bases left unmatched: 4. CDR3 region: CASSLGPGQGNYGYTF. CDR3 coding DNA: TGTGCCAGCAGCTTAGGACCGGGACAGGGGAACTATGGCTACACCTTC.

This chain connects TRBV19 to TRBJ2-7, with no clear D. This CDR3 spans 17 amino acids. The ends were cut back, 1 base at V and 0 bases at J, with 16 bases in the middle. The V gene's germline CDR1 is LNHDA and CDR2 SQIVND (reference sequence). CDR3 region: CASSIAFSQTNSYEQYF. CDR3 DNA sequence: TGTGCCAGTAGTATAGCATTCTCACAGACCAACTCCTACGAGCAGTACTTC. Complete variable domain (other parts from reference TRBV19 and TRBJ2-7): DGGITQSPKYLFRKEGQNVTLSCEQNLNHDAMYWYRQDPGQGLRLIYYSQIVNDFQKGDIAEGYSVSREKKESFPLTVTSAQKNPTAFYLCASSIAFSQTNSYEQYFGPGTRLTVT.

This chain links TRBV6-5 with TRBJ1-1, with unresolved D. V was pared by 6 bases and J by 2 bases, with 13 bases between. Germline CDR1 MNHEY, CDR2 SVGAGI. The CDR3 sequence is 14 residues long. The CDR3 here is CASRAGTQNTEAFF. The CDR3 DNA follows: TGTGCCAGCAGGGCGGGCACCCAAAACACTGAAGCTTTCTTT.

The chain carries TRBV27 and TRBJ1-4; maybe TRBD1 (6 bases). Trimming took off 2 bases at V and 5 bases at J, with 15 bases between the two ends. Per the germline V gene, CDR1 is MNHEY and CDR2 is SMNVEV (reference sequence). The CDR3 is 16 amino acids. In nucleotides, the CDR3 is TGTGCCAGCAGTTTAGAAAGGACAGTGACCAATGAAAAACTGTTTTTT. Encoded protein: CASSLERTVTNEKLFF.

The chain is built from TRBV6-5 and TRBJ2-7, with D maybe TRBD1 (6 bases). Per the germline V gene, CDR1 is MNHEY and CDR2 is SVGAGI. The V gene lost 6 bases and the J gene lost 0 bases, with 15 bases spanning the gap. The CDR3 runs 15 residues. The CDR3 bases are TGTGCCAGCAGCGCCGCTGGGGGCGGCTCCTACGAGCAGTACTTC. Translated, it gives CASSAAGGGSYEQYF.

V gene TRBV30 combines with J gene TRBJ1-2; perhaps TRBD1 as D (6 bases). The V gene lost 2 bases and the J gene lost 0 bases, with 13 bases spanning the gap. The germline V gene has CDR1 GTSNPN and CDR2 SVGIG (reference sequence). This CDR3 is built from 15 residues. The CDR3 DNA follows: TGTGCCTGGAGTCCCGGACAGTTAGCTAACTATGGCTACACCTTC. Translated: CAWSPGQLANYGYTF.

The rearrangement uses TRBV5-6 and TRBJ1-6; 7 bases are shared with TRBD1. This CDR3 comprises 16 residues. Trimming at V came to 4 bases and at J to 10 bases, leaving 14 bases not matched to a gene. Germline lookup yields CDR1 SGHDT and CDR2 YYEEEE. The DNA for the CDR3 is TGTGCCAGCAGCGACCACACAGGGGCCGATGGGTCACCCCTCCACTTT. Its protein is CASSDHTGADGSPLHF.

CDR3 nucleotides: TGTGCCAGCAGTCCTGACAGGGGTCGCAATGAGCAGTTCTTC. Its translation is CASSPDRGRNEQFF. V usage is TRBV6-1 and J usage is TRBJ2-1; 8 nucleotides line up with TRBD1. J lost 6 bases, V lost 5 bases, and 6 bases had no gene match. Germline V lookup: CDR1 MNHNS, CDR2 SASEGT. The CDR3 spans 14 residues.

The chain is built from TRBV19 and TRBJ2-2; D is possibly TRBD2 (5 bases). The CDR3 runs 14 residues. Trimming removed 3 bases at V and 6 bases at J, with 11 bases between. Germline assignment: CDR1 LNHDA and CDR2 SQIVND (reference sequence). The CDR3 nucleotides read TGTGCCAGTAGTATGAAGGCTAGCCCCGGGGAGCTGTTTTTT. Its translation: CASSMKASPGELFF.

The V gene is TRBV7-9, the J gene TRBJ1-1, with TRBD1 matching over 9 bases. The V gene end was trimmed by 5 bases and the J gene end by 5 bases; junction bases not matched to a gene: 6. CDR3 length: 14 amino acids. Germline V gene data show CDR1 as SEHNR and CDR2 as FQNEAQ (reference sequence). The CDR3 protein is CASSRWDRDTEAFF. The CDR3, as DNA: TGTGCCAGCAGCCGATGGGACAGGGATACTGAAGCTTTCTTT.

V is TRBV28 and J is TRBJ1-4, with a possible D match to TRBD1 (6 bases). CDR1 and CDR2 from the germline V gene are MDHEN and SYDVKM. The CDR3 is 14 amino acids. V was shortened by 6 bases and J by 5 bases, with 13 bases between the two germline ends. CDR3 in DNA: TGTGCCAGCAGGCCGGGCCAGGGGAATGAAAAACTGTTTTTT. Translating it yields CASRPGQGNEKLFF.

This chain joins TRBV3-1 (or the pseudogene TRBV3-2) and TRBJ1-1; D is undetermined. Germline V gene sequence: CDR1 LGHDT, CDR2 YNNKEL (reference sequence). The CDR3 has 13 residues. Trimming took off 2 bases at V and 6 bases at J, with 10 bases between the two ends. CDR3 amino acids: CASSQWGGAEAFF. CDR3 sequence (DNA): TGTGCCAGCAGCCAATGGGGAGGCGCTGAAGCTTTCTTT.

This rearrangement joins TRBV6-5 to TRBJ2-7; possibly TRBD1 for D (6 bases). V lost 7 bases and J 0 bases, leaving 16 bases between the germline ends. This CDR3 spans 15 amino acids. Germline V gene lookup returns CDR1 MNHEY and CDR2 SVGAGI. The DNA of the CDR3 is TGTGCCAGCACCGAAGGGGGTGCGAGCTCCTACGAGCAGTACTTC. Encoded protein: CASTEGGASSYEQYF.

The J gene is TRBJ2-1, the V gene TRBV19; 8 bases are a match to TRBD2. CDR3 length equals 15 residues. Trimming took 2 bases from V and 4 from J; bases not matched to a gene: 4. CDR1 is LNHDA, CDR2 SQIVND, per germline (reference sequence). CDR3 residues: CASSISSGEYNEQFF. The CDR3 nucleotides are TGTGCCAGTAGTATAAGTAGCGGGGAATACAATGAGCAGTTCTTC.

Note on this clone: The sample holds other DNA sequences that translate to the same CDR3. This chain connects TRBV6-2 or TRBV6-3 to TRBJ1-1; a weak D match, TRBD1 (5 bases). Germline loops: CDR1 MNHEY, CDR2 SVGEGT. This CDR3 spans 13 amino acids. Between the trimmed V and J ends, which lost 2 bases and 1 base, there was a span of 5 bases. The CDR3 sequence: CASSYRGNTEAFF. In DNA form, the CDR3 reads TGTGCCAGCAGTTACAGGGGGAACACTGAAGCTTTCTTT.

The genes are TRBV19 and TRBJ2-5; 12 bases line up with TRBD2. V was clipped by 6 bases and J by 5 bases; unmatched bases: 4. This CDR3 comprises 14 residues. Germline V gene data show CDR1 as LNHDA and CDR2 as SQIVND (reference sequence). DNA for the CDR3: TGTGCCAGTAGACGGACTAGCGGGGTGGAGACCCAGTACTTC. Its translation: CASRRTSGVETQYF.

This chain joins TRBV7-3 and TRBJ1-1; a weak D match, TRBD1 (5 bases). The CDR3 spans 15 residues. V shed 0 bases and J shed 5 bases, with 13 bases lying between them. Germline V gene data show CDR1 as SGHTA and CDR2 as FQGTGA. The CDR3 loop reads CASSLTGARGTEAFF. CDR3 coding DNA: TGTGCCAGCAGCTTAACTGGGGCCCGGGGGACTGAAGCTTTCTTT.